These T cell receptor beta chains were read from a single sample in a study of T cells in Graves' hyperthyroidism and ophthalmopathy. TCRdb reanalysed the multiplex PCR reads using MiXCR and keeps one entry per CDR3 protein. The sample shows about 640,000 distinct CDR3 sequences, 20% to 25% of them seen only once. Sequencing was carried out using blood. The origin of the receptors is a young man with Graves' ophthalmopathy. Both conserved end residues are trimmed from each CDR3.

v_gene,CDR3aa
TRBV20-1,SARPLDRGLDQPQH
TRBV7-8,ASSPARWQTDTQY
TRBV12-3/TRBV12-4,ASSVAAADEQF
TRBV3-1,ASSPESGSIAYEQY
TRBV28,ASSLLQGDEQY
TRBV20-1,SVPNDYNEQF
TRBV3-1,ASSHRTGANTIY
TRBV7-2,ASSSGTGSYEKLF
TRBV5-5,ASSFPGTEQY
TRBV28,ASTPAAGGMNEQF
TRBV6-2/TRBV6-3,ASSYPTRQGNQPQH
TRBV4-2,ASSQGTEQY
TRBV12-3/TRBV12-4,ASSLVETQY
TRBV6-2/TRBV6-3,ASRAGTGINSPLH
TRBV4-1,ASSQGTGVYEQY
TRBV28,ASTQGSAGTYEQC
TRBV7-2,ASSLRGGGNTEAF
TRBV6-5,ASSYSVLAGFNEQF
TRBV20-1,SARRPGGTEAF
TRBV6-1,ASIKPGIATQY
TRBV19,ASSSPQALLHGYT
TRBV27,ASSILASSTDTQY
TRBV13,ASSPPQFGGNSPLH
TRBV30,ARQGARSYEQY